This T cell receptor (beta chain) was recovered during a study of blood T cell repertoires in COVID-19. Across the study: The samples span acute and convalescent COVID-19 from the United States, Italy and Spain. In each case, the material was cDNA or gDNA derived from T cells, B-cell-depleted T cells, or PBMCs.

In the authors' methods: Nucleated cell counts were estimated from reference gene primer amplification. Method: immunoSEQ multiplex PCR; TCRdb's copy keeps in-frame clones and lacks some. The DNA was the basis for D and trimming; V, J and clone size are from that table. This sample yields approximately 100,000 clones, of which approximately 90% are seen a single time; around 0.94% belongs to the top ten. Trimming removed 3 bases at V and 5 bases at J, with 12 bases between. There are 14 residues in the CDR3. Looked up from germline, CDR1 is WSHSY and CDR2 is SAAADI. The chain links TRBV10-2 to TRBJ2-3; maybe TRBD2 (6 bases). Sample: peripheral blood. This TCR was recovered from a man between 60 and 75 years old with acute or convalescent COVID-19. CDR3 residues: CASSEGPRGDTQYF. As DNA, the CDR3 is TGCGCCAGCAGTGAAGGACCGCGGGGAGATACGCAGTATTTT.